Listed below are T cell receptor beta chains from one sample, sequenced in a study of cytomegalovirus exposure and HLA in healthy donors. The repertoire was sequenced with immunoSEQ multiplex PCR; TCRdb's copy has only in-frame clones and lacks some. The sample has approximately 160,000 clones, less than 90% seen once; the top ten hold about 6%. The sequenced sample consisted of PBMCs. Receptor source: a woman between 25 and 40 years old in good health and CMV-seronegative. Both conserved end residues are part of each CDR3. A D gene is named only where the DNA matches it firmly. Clone sizes are given selectively: once, few, many, or a class where the clone is expanded.

V gene: TRBV5-4
clone size: .
J gene: TRBJ2-5
D gene: TRBD2
CDR3 DNA: TGTGCCAGCAGCTCTCGACTAGCGGGAGTCGAGACCCAGTACTTC
CDR3 protein: CASSSRLAGVETQYF

V gene: TRBV25-1
clone size: .
J gene: TRBJ1-2
D gene: .
CDR3 DNA: TGTGCCAGCAGTGAACGCAGGGCCCATGGCTACACCTTC
CDR3 protein: CASSERRAHGYTF

V gene: TRBV5-1
clone size: .
J gene: TRBJ2-2
D gene: TRBD1
CDR3 DNA: TGCGCCAGCAAAATACAGGGGGCGAACACCGGGGAGCTGTTTTTT
CDR3 protein: CASKIQGANTGELFF

V gene: TRBV18
clone size: once
J gene: TRBJ2-7
D gene: .
CDR3 DNA: TGTGCCAGCTCACCACTGCCCAAAGCCTACGAGCAGTACTTC
CDR3 protein: CASSPLPKAYEQYF

V gene: TRBV9
clone size: .
J gene: TRBJ2-1
D gene: TRBD2
CDR3 DNA: TGTGCCAGCAGCGCTGGCGGGGGATCATCCTACAATGAGCAGTTCTTC
CDR3 protein: CASSAGGGSSYNEQFF

V gene: TRBV19
clone size: .
J gene: TRBJ1-1
D gene: .
CDR3 DNA: TGTGCCAGTAGTATAGTAACGGGATGGGACACTGAAGCTTTCTTT
CDR3 protein: CASSIVTGWDTEAFF

V gene: TRBV5-1
clone size: .
J gene: TRBJ2-5
D gene: .
CDR3 DNA: TGCGCCAGCAGCCAGAAACAAGAGACCCAGTACTTC
CDR3 protein: CASSQKQETQYF

V gene: TRBV5-4
clone size: .
J gene: TRBJ2-1
D gene: .
CDR3 DNA: TGTGCCAGCAGCTTGGCAGTTTCCTACAATGAGCAGTTCTTC
CDR3 protein: CASSLAVSYNEQFF

V gene: TRBV19
clone size: .
J gene: TRBJ2-7
D gene: TRBD2
CDR3 DNA: TGTGCCAGTAGTATTGGACTAGCGGCTACCTACGAGCAGTACTTC
CDR3 protein: CASSIGLAATYEQYF

V gene: TRBV5-4
clone size: .
J gene: TRBJ2-7
D gene: .
CDR3 DNA: TGTGCCAGCAGCTTGAACGGGGCGCGGTACGAGCAGTACTTC
CDR3 protein: CASSLNGARYEQYF

V gene: TRBV5-4
clone size: .
J gene: TRBJ1-2
D gene: .
CDR3 DNA: TGTGCCAGCGGATTCACAGGTATAGGAGCGGGCTACACCTTC
CDR3 protein: CASGFTGIGAGYTF

V gene: TRBV2
clone size: .
J gene: TRBJ1-2
D gene: .
CDR3 DNA: TGTGCCAGCAGATCGGGGGTTGAGGTTGGGTACACCTTC
CDR3 protein: CASRSGVEVGYTF

V gene: TRBV29-1
clone size: .
J gene: TRBJ2-7
D gene: TRBD2
CDR3 DNA: TGCAGCGTTGAGCTAGCGGACTACGAGCAGTACTTC
CDR3 protein: CSVELADYEQYF

V gene: TRBV28
clone size: .
J gene: TRBJ1-4
D gene: .
CDR3 DNA: TGTGCCAGCAGTTTATGGGGCGGGAGGACTCGGGAAAAACTGTTTTTT
CDR3 protein: CASSLWGGRTREKLFF

V gene: TRBV7-2
clone size: .
J gene: TRBJ2-7
D gene: TRBD1
CDR3 DNA: TGTGCCAGCAGCATCACAGGGGGCGCGTCCTACGAGCAGTACTTC
CDR3 protein: CASSITGGASYEQYF

V gene: TRBV9
clone size: .
J gene: TRBJ2-1
D gene: TRBD2
CDR3 DNA: TGTGCCAGCAGCGTAGGGAGGCTAGCGGGAGGGCCGGGGTACAATGAGCAGTTCTTC
CDR3 protein: CASSVGRLAGGPGYNEQFF

V gene: TRBV4-3
clone size: .
J gene: TRBJ2-1
D gene: TRBD1
CDR3 DNA: TGCGCCAGCAGCCAAATTGGACAGGGCCATGAGCAGTTCTTC
CDR3 protein: CASSQIGQGHEQFF

V gene: TRBV5-6
clone size: .
J gene: TRBJ2-7
D gene: .
CDR3 DNA: TGTGCCAGCAGCCCCCCAAATACCTACGAGCAGTACTTC
CDR3 protein: CASSPPNTYEQYF

V gene: TRBV14
clone size: .
J gene: TRBJ2-7
D gene: TRBD1
CDR3 DNA: TGTGCCAGCAGCAGATGGGGACAGTTTTCCTACGAGCAGTACTTC
CDR3 protein: CASSRWGQFSYEQYF

V gene: TRBV9
clone size: .
J gene: TRBJ2-3
D gene: TRBD2
CDR3 DNA: TGTGCCAGCAGCGCATCCGGGACTAGCGGGGGGCGTGGAGATACGCAGTATTTT
CDR3 protein: CASSASGTSGGRGDTQYF

V gene: TRBV4-1
clone size: .
J gene: TRBJ2-2
D gene: TRBD1
CDR3 DNA: TGCGCCAGCAGCCAAGAACCACGGCAGGGGGACACCGGGGAGCTGTTTTTT
CDR3 protein: CASSQEPRQGDTGELFF

V gene: TRBV11-2
clone size: .
J gene: TRBJ2-1
D gene: TRBD2
CDR3 DNA: TGTGCCAGCAGCTTTACTAGCGGGAATTCCGCTGAGCAGTTCTTC
CDR3 protein: CASSFTSGNSAEQFF

V gene: TRBV9
clone size: .
J gene: TRBJ1-2
D gene: .
CDR3 DNA: TGTGCCAGCAGCGCACAGGGTTGGTCTGGCTACACCTTC
CDR3 protein: CASSAQGWSGYTF

V gene: TRBV20-1
clone size: .
J gene: TRBJ2-5
D gene: .
CDR3 DNA: TGCAGTGCTCACCATCGGGAGACCCAGTACTTC
CDR3 protein: CSAHHRETQYF

V gene: TRBV4-3
clone size: few
J gene: TRBJ2-7
D gene: .
CDR3 DNA: TGCGCCAGCAGCCAAGCCCCGTCGTCCTACGAGCAGTACTTC
CDR3 protein: CASSQAPSSYEQYF

V gene: TRBV28
clone size: .
J gene: TRBJ2-1
D gene: TRBD1
CDR3 DNA: TGTGCCAGCAGTTTGGACAGGGGATACAATGAGCAGTTCTTC
CDR3 protein: CASSLDRGYNEQFF

V gene: TRBV7-8
clone size: .
J gene: TRBJ2-2
D gene: TRBD2
CDR3 DNA: TGTGCCAGCAGCTTAGAGACCCGGGAGGGCACCGGGGAGCTGTTTTTT
CDR3 protein: CASSLETREGTGELFF

V gene: TRBV27
clone size: .
J gene: TRBJ1-2
D gene: .
CDR3 DNA: TGTGCCAGCAGAAGTTTAGGAGGACAGTCATTTTATGGCTACACCTTC
CDR3 protein: CASRSLGGQSFYGYTF

V gene: TRBV9
clone size: .
J gene: TRBJ2-7
D gene: .
CDR3 DNA: TGTGCCAGCAGCGTAGATTACGGAAACTACGAGCAGTACTTC
CDR3 protein: CASSVDYGNYEQYF

V gene: TRBV28
clone size: .
J gene: TRBJ2-2
D gene: .
CDR3 DNA: TGTGCCAGCAGTTGGGGACCCGGGGAGCTGTTTTTT
CDR3 protein: CASSWGPGELFF

V gene: TRBV27
clone size: .
J gene: TRBJ2-1
D gene: TRBD1
CDR3 DNA: TGTGCCAGCAGCCTGGGACAGGGTCCCCACAATGAGCAGTTCTTC
CDR3 protein: CASSLGQGPHNEQFF

V gene: TRBV27
clone size: .
J gene: TRBJ2-7
D gene: .
CDR3 DNA: TGTGCCAGCAGTTTAGGCAGTACCTACGAGCAGTACTTC
CDR3 protein: CASSLGSTYEQYF

V gene: TRBV7-8
clone size: .
J gene: TRBJ2-7
D gene: .
CDR3 DNA: TGTGCCAGCAGCTTAGAGGTCAGCTACGAGCAGTACTTC
CDR3 protein: CASSLEVSYEQYF

V gene: TRBV30
clone size: .
J gene: TRBJ1-2
D gene: TRBD1
CDR3 DNA: TGTGCCGCCAGGTGGGACAGCCGAGCTTATGGCTACACCTTC
CDR3 protein: CAARWDSRAYGYTF

V gene: TRBV6-1
clone size: few
J gene: TRBJ1-5
D gene: .
CDR3 DNA: TGTGCCAGCAGTGTGGACAGTTCGGGCAATCAGCCCCAGCATTTT
CDR3 protein: CASSVDSSGNQPQHF